This entry features one TCR beta chain sequence. Its target is not known. A single heparinised draw of around 0.11 L on average was taken per donor. Germline assignment: CDR1 SGHRS and CDR2 YFSETQ. This CDR3 contains 14 residues. V was clipped by 7 bases and J by 2 bases; unmatched bases: 8. Reverse transcription of all isolated RNA meant that expressed TCRB transcripts were sequenced. Clones were read by immunoSEQ multiplex PCR, and TCRdb kept only the in-frame ones, dropping some. The table lists approximately 90,000 clones, 30% to 35% of them singletons. The sample is drawn from a study of beta chain features in type 1 diabetes. Overall study findings and caveats: Shorter templates might be favored by PCR, and equally so in patients and in controls.

This chain connects TRBV5-1 to TRBJ2-5; 7 bases agree with TRBD1. This TCR was sampled from a young woman in good health. Sequences were obtained from stem cell memory CD4+ T cells from blood. CDR3 DNA: TGCGCCAGCGGGGTGGGGGACAGTCAAGAGACCCAGTACTTC. Its protein product is CASGVGDSQETQYF.